This is a list of T cell receptor beta chains from one sample in a study of blood T cell repertoires in COVID-19. Sequencing used immunoSEQ multiplex PCR; TCRdb keeps in-frame clones, though not all of them. This table has a few hundred thousand clones, 87% appearing once. The specimen sequenced was PBMCs or T cells enriched from blood (not recorded which). All receptors come from a woman between 18 and 29 years old who had recovered from COVID-19. The CDR3 runs from the conserved cysteine through the conserved F or W. A D gene is named only where the DNA matches it firmly. Clone size, where shown, is once, few, many, or a class for clones that have expanded.

CDR3 length	V gene	D gene	clone size	J gene	CDR3 protein	CDR3 DNA
16	TRBV28	TRBD1	once	TRBJ2-4	CASSPTTGGLGILQYF	TGTGCCAGCAGCCCAACGACAGGGGGGTTGGGTATACTTCAGTACTTC
13	TRBV7-3	-	-	TRBJ2-1	CASSQTGANEQFF	TGTGCCAGCAGCCAAACCGGAGCGAATGAGCAGTTCTTC
12	TRBV6-6	TRBD1	-	TRBJ1-2	CASGWTGNGYTF	TGTGCCAGCGGCTGGACAGGGAATGGCTACACCTTC
15	TRBV5-1	-	-	TRBJ2-1	CASSLGPMGGNEQFF	TGCGCCAGCAGCTTGGGGCCGATGGGGGGTAATGAGCAGTTCTTC
12	TRBV6-5	-	-	TRBJ2-1	CASRGFRGSMIF	TGTGCCAGCAGAGGATTCAGGGGTAGCATGATCTTC
14	TRBV3-1/TRBV3-2	-	-	TRBJ1-4	CASSPTGGVEKLFF	TGTGCCAGCAGCCCGACAGGAGGAGTAGAAAAACTGTTTTTT
15	TRBV5-4	TRBD1	-	TRBJ1-6	CASSSRDRGKSPLHF	TGTGCCAGCAGCTCCCGGGACAGGGGTAAATCACCCCTCCACTTT
14	TRBV2	-	-	TRBJ2-5	CASNQRGIQETQYF	TGTGCCAGCAACCAAAGGGGTATCCAAGAGACCCAGTACTTC
15	TRBV6-6	-	-	TRBJ2-7	CASSSGTKSSYEQYF	TGTGCCAGCAGTTCCGGGACAAAGAGCTCCTACGAGCAGTACTTC
14	TRBV6-5	-	-	TRBJ1-5	CASRGRDTWQPQHF	TGTGCCAGCAGGGGCCGGGACACTTGGCAGCCCCAGCATTTT
14	TRBV27	-	-	TRBJ2-1	CASRQDTSYNEQFF	TGTGCCAGTCGACAGGATACCTCCTACAATGAGCAGTTCTTC
14	TRBV13	TRBD1	once	TRBJ1-1	CASSFGTGITEAFF	TGTGCCAGCAGCTTCGGGACAGGGATTACTGAAGCTTTCTTT
13	TRBV5-4	-	-	TRBJ1-5	CASSLDAEQPQHF	TGTGCCAGCAGCTTGGATGCGGAACAGCCCCAGCATTTT
13	TRBV7-2	-	-	TRBJ1-1	CASSGQYNTEAFF	TGTGCCAGCAGTGGACAGTATAACACTGAAGCTTTCTTT
13	TRBV6-5	-	once	TRBJ2-7	CASRETGFWEQYF	TGTGCCAGCAGGGAGACTGGATTTTGGGAGCAGTACTTC
15	TRBV10-3	-	-	TRBJ1-2	CAISEGQGTPYGYTF	TGTGCCATCAGTGAGGGCCAGGGGACCCCCTATGGCTACACCTTC
11	TRBV20-1	-	once	TRBJ1-2	CSGDIYYGYTF	TGCAGTGGGGACATTTACTATGGCTACACCTTC
15	TRBV7-9	-	-	TRBJ2-1	CASSLGGGEDNEQFF	TGTGCCAGCAGCTTAGGTGGAGGGGAAGACAATGAGCAGTTCTTC
14	TRBV19	TRBD1	-	TRBJ1-4	CASSPTGTNEKLFF	TGTGCCAGTAGCCCGACAGGGACTAATGAAAAACTGTTTTTT
17	TRBV5-4	TRBD2	-	TRBJ2-3	CASSPTSGTGMADTQYF	TGTGCCAGCAGCCCGACTAGCGGGACAGGAATGGCAGATACGCAGTATTTT
16	TRBV4-3	-	-	TRBJ1-2	CASSQDINSGNYGYTF	TGCGCCAGCAGCCAAGATATCAATTCAGGGAACTATGGCTACACCTTC
16	TRBV7-2	-	-	TRBJ1-6	CASSSQWQPGMAPLHF	TGTGCCAGCAGCTCCCAGTGGCAGCCAGGAATGGCACCCCTCCACTTT
15	TRBV6-2/TRBV6-3	TRBD1	-	TRBJ1-2	CASTPTGESDYGYTF	TGTGCCAGCACCCCTACAGGGGAGTCGGACTATGGCTACACCTTC
13	TRBV24-1	TRBD2	-	TRBJ2-7	CATSVGREGEQYF	TGTGCCACCAGTGTCGGGAGGGAAGGTGAGCAGTACTTC
12	TRBV11-2	-	-	TRBJ2-3	CASSQRRDTQYF	TGTGCCAGCAGCCAACGCAGGGATACGCAGTATTTT
16	TRBV27	TRBD1	-	TRBJ1-2	CASSTNRDRVVYGYTF	TGTGCCAGCAGCACGAACCGGGACAGGGTAGTCTATGGCTACACCTTC
16	TRBV5-1	-	-	TRBJ1-1	CASSGGDGDMNTEAFF	TGCGCCAGCAGCGGGGGGGACGGGGACATGAACACTGAAGCTTTCTTT
15	TRBV4-1	TRBD2	-	TRBJ2-7	CASSQRTSGVLEQYF	TGCGCCAGCAGCCAGAGGACTAGCGGGGTCCTCGAGCAGTACTTC
14	TRBV6-5	TRBD1	-	TRBJ2-3	CASRTGGLTDTQYF	TGTGCCAGCAGGACAGGGGGCCTCACAGATACGCAGTATTTT
15	TRBV28	TRBD1	-	TRBJ1-4	CASSGGTGYNEKLFF	TGTGCCAGCAGTGGGGGGACAGGTTATAATGAAAAACTGTTTTTT